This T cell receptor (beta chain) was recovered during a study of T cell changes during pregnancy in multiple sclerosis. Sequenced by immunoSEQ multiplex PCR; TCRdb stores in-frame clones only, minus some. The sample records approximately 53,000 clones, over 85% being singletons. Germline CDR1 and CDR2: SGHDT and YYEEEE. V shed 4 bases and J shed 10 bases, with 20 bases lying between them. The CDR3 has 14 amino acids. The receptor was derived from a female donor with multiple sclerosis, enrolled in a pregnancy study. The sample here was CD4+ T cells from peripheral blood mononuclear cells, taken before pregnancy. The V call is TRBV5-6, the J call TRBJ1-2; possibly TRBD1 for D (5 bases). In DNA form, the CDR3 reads TGTGCCAGCAGCCCGAACAGGCGCCCGTCGTTCTACACCTTC. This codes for CASSPNRRPSFYTF.